Below, one T cell receptor (beta chain) is given with its context. Produced via immunoSEQ multiplex PCR; TCRdb's table is partial and in-frame only. The sample has some 270,000 clones, 84% seen once. This specimen belongs to a study of blood T cell repertoires in COVID-19. Trimming shortened V by 6 bases and J by 5 bases, and 6 bases separated the two germline ends. Germline lookup yields CDR1 MNHEY and CDR2 SVGEGT. The CDR3 runs 11 residues. The chain carries TRBV6-2 or TRBV6-3 and TRBJ2-3; D is uncertain. The clonotype was recovered from a person aged 65 to 79 with COVID-19, enrolled during active disease. Material: peripheral blood. In DNA form, the CDR3 reads TGTGCCAGCAGCGCAGTAGATACGCAGTATTTT. It encodes CASSAVDTQYF.